The entry below describes one T cell receptor beta chain. Generated by immunoSEQ multiplex PCR, the TCRdb table keeps only in-frame clones and is missing some. The sample records around 85,000 clones, 90% to 95% being singletons. The data stem from a study of technical replicates of blood from a few donors. V was clipped by 5 bases and J by 7 bases, with 12 bases between them. The germline V gene encodes CDR1 MNHEY and CDR2 SVGAGI. The CDR3 spans 14 residues. This chain links TRBV6-5 with TRBJ1-6; no definite D call. Sequencing input: T cells isolated from PBMCs. This TCR was recovered from a human donor in good health. CDR3 in amino acids: CASSRDSRNSPLHF. The CDR3 coding sequence is TGTGCCAGCAGTCGGGATAGTCGGAATTCACCCCTCCACTTT.